A selection of T cell receptor beta chains follows, all from one sample in a study of untreated major depressive disorder. The protocol was immunoSEQ multiplex PCR, while the TCRdb copy is restricted to in-frame clones and leaves out a portion. The data show about 21,000 clones, approximately 92% seen once. The material sequenced was CD4+ T cells from PBMCs. The receptors originated from a man aged 25-45 years in good health. Both conserved end residues are part of each CDR3. The order of the fields is clone size, V gene, D gene, J gene, CDR3 DNA, CDR3 protein. A D gene is named only where the DNA matches it firmly. A row's size may be missing; if present it is once, few, many or a size class.

clone_size: .
v_call: TRBV5-6
d_call: TRBD1
j_call: TRBJ1-5
cdr3_nt: TGTGCCAGCAGCGGAGGCCTCGGGACAGGGGGGCAGCCCCAGCATTTT
cdr3_aa: CASSGGLGTGGQPQHF

clone_size: .
v_call: TRBV7-9
d_call: .
j_call: TRBJ1-1
cdr3_nt: TGTGCCAGCAGCTTAGAAGCGACCACTGAAGCTTTCTTT
cdr3_aa: CASSLEATTEAFF

clone_size: .
v_call: TRBV29-1
d_call: .
j_call: TRBJ2-7
cdr3_nt: TGCAGCGTTGTAACGGGAGTCTACGAGCAGTACTTC
cdr3_aa: CSVVTGVYEQYF

clone_size: .
v_call: TRBV5-1
d_call: .
j_call: TRBJ2-7
cdr3_nt: TGCGCCAGCAGCCCTCAGGCGGCAGGGGACTACGAGCAGTACTTC
cdr3_aa: CASSPQAAGDYEQYF

clone_size: once
v_call: TRBV12-5
d_call: .
j_call: TRBJ2-5
cdr3_nt: TGTGCTAGTGGTTTGTGGAATCCTCAGGACAGACAAGAGACCCAGTACTTC
cdr3_aa: CASGLWNPQDRQETQYF

clone_size: .
v_call: TRBV7-3
d_call: .
j_call: TRBJ2-1
cdr3_nt: TGTGCCAGCAGCTTCGACCGGGAACTTTCCAATGAGCAGTTCTTC
cdr3_aa: CASSFDRELSNEQFF

clone_size: .
v_call: TRBV4-1
d_call: .
j_call: TRBJ2-7
cdr3_nt: TGCGCCAGCAGCCAAGGGAGGGGACAATCGATCTCCTACGAGCAGTACTTC
cdr3_aa: CASSQGRGQSISYEQYF

clone_size: .
v_call: TRBV19
d_call: .
j_call: TRBJ1-5
cdr3_nt: TGTGCCAGTAGTATAGCACAGGGAGGATATAGCAATCAGCCCCAGCATTTT
cdr3_aa: CASSIAQGGYSNQPQHF

clone_size: .
v_call: TRBV6-5
d_call: .
j_call: TRBJ1-2
cdr3_nt: TGTGCCAGCAGTATGGACCCGTCAAGGCCCTATGGCTACACCTTC
cdr3_aa: CASSMDPSRPYGYTF

clone_size: .
v_call: TRBV18
d_call: TRBD2
j_call: TRBJ2-3
cdr3_nt: TGTGCCAGCTCACCCCTCCCGGCGGGAGTGTCAACAGATACGCAGTATTTT
cdr3_aa: CASSPLPAGVSTDTQYF

clone_size: .
v_call: TRBV11-2
d_call: .
j_call: TRBJ1-4
cdr3_nt: TGTGCCAGCAGATCCGGGGGCACATTCACACTTAATGAAAAACTGTTTTTT
cdr3_aa: CASRSGGTFTLNEKLFF

clone_size: .
v_call: TRBV19
d_call: TRBD1
j_call: TRBJ1-5
cdr3_nt: TGTGCCAGTAGTATAACAGGGGGCGATCAGCCCCAGCATTTT
cdr3_aa: CASSITGGDQPQHF

clone_size: .
v_call: TRBV6-4
d_call: .
j_call: TRBJ1-5
cdr3_nt: TGTGCCAGCAGTGCCAATTACAATCAGCCCCAGCATTTT
cdr3_aa: CASSANYNQPQHF

clone_size: .
v_call: TRBV4-1
d_call: TRBD1
j_call: TRBJ1-2
cdr3_nt: TGCGCCAGCAGCCAAGCGCCACGAGACAGGGAGTTCGTCTATGGCTACACCTTC
cdr3_aa: CASSQAPRDREFVYGYTF

clone_size: .
v_call: TRBV6-6
d_call: .
j_call: TRBJ1-1
cdr3_nt: TGTGCCAGCAGTTACAATGGCGTAGCTTTCTTT
cdr3_aa: CASSYNGVAFF

clone_size: .
v_call: TRBV12-5
d_call: .
j_call: TRBJ2-7
cdr3_nt: TGTGCTAGTGGTTTGACAGCTAACTACGAGCAGTACTTC
cdr3_aa: CASGLTANYEQYF

clone_size: .
v_call: TRBV7-2
d_call: TRBD1
j_call: TRBJ2-7
cdr3_nt: TGTGCCAGCAGCTCACAGGGGGCGCGCGAGCAGTACTTC
cdr3_aa: CASSSQGAREQYF